This paragraph reports one T cell receptor beta chain. Its antigen remains unknown. Prepared libraries of TCR beta cDNA carried unique molecular identifiers. TCRdb redid the calling of the PCR reads with MiXCR, one entry per CDR3 protein. The table shows hundreds of thousands of distinct CDR3 sequences, with approximately 59% occurring only once. These data come from a study of post-analysis software for immune sequencing data. The CDR3 contains 12 residues. Germline-derived CDR1 and CDR2 are DFQATT and SNEGSKA (reference sequence). Study-level points and caveats: Five TRBV segments, including TRBV5-6, TRBV5-1 and TRBV20-1, were more frequent in patients than controls.

This chain joins TRBV20-1 and TRBJ2-7; D remains ambiguous. The J call may be incorrect, as the DNA end agrees better with TRBJ2-5. The sequence was collected from a girl aged 2-10 years with multiple sclerosis. The sequenced sample consisted of blood. As DNA, the CDR3 is TGCAGTGCGTCCGGCCTCCAGGAGACCCAGTACTTC. It is translated as CSASGLQETQYF.